This T cell receptor beta chain comes out of a study of metastatic and nonmetastatic thyroid tumors. On the study more broadly: Repertoire comparison spanned blood and tumor or nodule tissue of malignant and benign thyroid patients.

In the authors' workflow: Differences in CDR3 between clinicopathological groups were drawn on to build a classifier intended to discriminate distant-metastatic papillary thyroid cancer patients. TCRdb re-called clones via MiXCR from the PCR reads. TCRdb, not the original authors, processed these V and J calls. The repertoire consists of tens of thousands of clones, with approximately 20% occurring once and the leading ten covering 15% to 20%. Broader study findings: Significantly higher TCR beta diversity was reportedly seen in malignant thyroid tumors than benign nodules, in blood and tumor.

This clone has a handful of counts. Its antigen remains unknown. Among the patients, none had received any treatment before thyroid surgery. The sequencing input was blood. The origin of this receptor is a female donor with papillary thyroid cancer or a benign thyroid nodule (not recorded which). Some clones in this sample may be carry-over from other donors' samples.

CDR3 region: CSATRTGGWTEAFF. In DNA, the CDR3 is TGCAGTGCTACGAGGACAGGGGGATGGACTGAAGCTTTCTTT. This chain uses TRBV20-1 with TRBJ1-1; 10 nucleotides agree with TRBD1. Trimming at V came to 4 bases and at J to 5 bases, leaving 7 bases not matched to a gene. There are 14 residues in the CDR3. The germline CDR1 and CDR2 sequences are DFQATT and SNEGSKA (reference sequence).